This T cell receptor beta chain was recovered during a study of human T cells and chemical hapten exposure. The wider study: Sensitization involved placing 2% DPC onto a 2 cm by 2 cm region of upper inner arm skin.

This clonotype has a handful of counts. V lost 6 bases and J 1 base, leaving 12 bases between the germline ends. CDR3 length: 14 amino acids. Time point reported: patch test 3, about 24 weeks after DPC sensitization. Treatment described: therapeutic diphenylcyclopropenone sensitization with weekly scalp DPC. It was from unfractionated whole blood that total RNA was extracted. TCRdb re-analysed the RACE reads in MiXCR, keeping a single row per CDR3 protein. This table has over 70,000 distinct CDR3 sequences, 11% appearing once. Sequencing was performed on whole blood, taken in connection with sensitization to the hapten diphenylcyclopropenone (DPC). The rearrangement links TRBV12-3 or TRBV12-4 to TRBJ1-1; no definite D call. This receptor was identified in a woman aged 25 to 39 with alopecia areata. Some clones in this sample may be carry-over from other donors' samples. CDR3 sequence reads: CASSFRTANTEAFF. The DNA for the CDR3 is TGTGCCAGCAGCTTCAGGACGGCGAACACTGAAGCTTTCTTT.